Listed here is a single T cell receptor (beta chain). These data belong to a study of cytomegalovirus exposure and HLA in healthy donors. The CDR3 is 15 amino acids. Germline lookup yields CDR1 KGHSH and CDR2 LQKENI. V lost 5 bases to trimming and J lost 8 bases; unmatched junction nucleotides: 11. 13 Jbeta primers and 60 Vbeta primers were used for the PCR. The table came from immunoSEQ multiplex PCR; TCRdb's copy has only in-frame clones and leaves some out. Of approximately 38,000 clones in the sample, about 66% were seen once. The chain uses TRBV18 and TRBJ2-2; 7 bases align to TRBD1. This receptor was identified in a man over 45 in good health and CMV-seropositive. Sequenced: PBMCs. CDR3 sequence reads: CASSVSTGNLGELFF. The CDR3 bases are TGTGCCAGCTCAGTCTCGACAGGGAATCTTGGGGAGCTGTTTTTT.